This is a list of T cell receptor beta chains from one sample in a study of CXCR3-negative and CXCR3-positive naive CD8 T cells. From the 5' RACE reads, TCRdb lists one entry per CDR3 protein and no DNA. Listed are 50,000 to 55,000 distinct CDR3 sequences; about 1.6% falls within the top ten. Input material: naive CXCR3- CD8+ T cells from blood. The receptor source for this set is a human donor in good health. Some clones in this sample may be carry-over from other donors' samples. CDR3s include the opening cysteine and the closing phenylalanine or tryptophan. Clone size is stated in some rows and not others, as once, few, many or a class when expanded.

TRBV7-3	NA	TRBJ2-1	CASSISTDPQFF
TRBV7-9	NA	TRBJ2-1	CASTDEGRNEQFF
TRBV28	NA	TRBJ1-5	CASSLTGENQPQHF
TRBV7-2	NA	TRBJ2-7	CVSSLDGSYEQYF
TRBV28	NA	TRBJ1-5	CASHADRANQPQHF
TRBV3-1	NA	TRBJ1-1	CASSQLRGHTEAFF
TRBV27	NA	TRBJ2-7	CASSLSGAYEQYF
TRBV19	NA	TRBJ2-3	CASSPSWATSTDTQYF
TRBV6-4	NA	TRBJ2-3	CASSDSGGGAADTQYF
TRBV29-1	NA	TRBJ2-7	CSVELGSENEQYF
TRBV30	NA	TRBJ1-5	CAWADGMGQPQHF
TRBV29-1	NA	TRBJ2-1	CSVQGTSGGASNEQFF
TRBV29-1	medium-sized	TRBJ2-7	CSVELEKIYEQYF
TRBV29-1	NA	TRBJ2-1	CSATLYNEQFF
TRBV9	NA	TRBJ1-1	CASSVERDSTEAFF
TRBV29-1	NA	TRBJ2-7	CSATGPHEQYF
TRBV15	NA	TRBJ2-1	CATSTSGLADEQFF
TRBV25-1	NA	TRBJ1-1	CASSTGSTEAFF
TRBV14	NA	TRBJ1-1	CASSSNLWGTEAFF
TRBV6-2/TRBV6-3	NA	TRBJ2-7	CASSYSLGSYEQYF
TRBV30	NA	TRBJ2-7	CAWTTGIYSYEQYF
TRBV5-1	NA	TRBJ1-1	CASSVGQNTEAFF
TRBV29-1	NA	TRBJ2-1	CSVEGGTRLNEQFF
TRBV4-2	NA	TRBJ2-7	CASSQVRGVAAPSYEQYF
TRBV28	NA	TRBJ2-1	CASSGGARGEQFF
TRBV7-9	NA	TRBJ1-5	CASSLTDTLSNQPQHF
TRBV28	NA	TRBJ2-7	CASSRTPGTVDYEQYF
TRBV28	NA	TRBJ1-6	CASSPGNPPVHF
TRBV29-1	NA	TRBJ2-7	CSVPSSLGGEQYF
TRBV29-1	NA	TRBJ2-7	CSVQGDYEHYF
TRBV5-1	NA	TRBJ2-5	CASSLNQETQYF
TRBV5-6	NA	TRBJ2-7	CASSPGRAGLGEQYF
TRBV30	NA	TRBJ2-4	CAPPLWRAWKYF
TRBV25-1	NA	TRBJ2-3	CASTGNTDTQYF
TRBV6-6	NA	TRBJ2-1	CASSYSGAYNEQFF
TRBV29-1	NA	TRBJ2-7	CSVEPGTGTEQYF
TRBV4-2	NA	TRBJ2-7	CASSQGLAGVYEQYF
TRBV3-1	NA	TRBJ2-5	CASSQDQNYAYETQYF
TRBV27	NA	TRBJ1-1	CASSLGPSTEAFF
TRBV7-8	NA	TRBJ1-1	CASSHTEPNTEAFF
TRBV6-2/TRBV6-3	NA	TRBJ2-3	CASRGKKTMTKTDTQYF
TRBV6-5	NA	TRBJ2-7	CASSYGDGYERYF
TRBV29-1	NA	TRBJ2-4	CSAMTSGRAGKNIQYF
TRBV29-1	NA	TRBJ2-3	CSLAGVTDTQYF
TRBV15	NA	TRBJ1-5	CATSREGSSNQPQHF
TRBV20-1	NA	TRBJ2-3	CSARKTLAGPPTDTQYF
TRBV23-1	NA	TRBJ2-2	CASRVRQGAGELFF
TRBV14	NA	TRBJ2-6	CASSQKSTHSGANVLTF
TRBV29-1	NA	TRBJ2-3	CSGWGGAADTQYF
TRBV4-3	NA	TRBJ1-6	CASSQVNRVDSPLHF
TRBV6-1	NA	TRBJ2-1	CASSANRGILNEQFF
TRBV6-4	NA	TRBJ1-1	CASSDGHGGSEAFF
TRBV29-1	medium-sized	TRBJ2-5	CSVILVQETQYF
TRBV10-3	NA	TRBJ2-7	CATGVGGGYEQYF
TRBV7-7	NA	TRBJ2-1	CASSWLAGAIDEQFF
TRBV29-1	NA	TRBJ2-7	CSVVGQGASHEQYF
TRBV6-2/TRBV6-3	NA	TRBJ2-7	CASSQDGLEGAAYF
TRBV7-2	NA	TRBJ2-1	CASSLARGMDEQFF
TRBV20-1	NA	TRBJ1-1	CSAPDGQITEAFF
TRBV12-3/TRBV12-4	NA	TRBJ2-6	CASRGVVVGANVLTF